This passage covers 14 T cell receptor beta chains from one sample sequenced in a study of blood T cell repertoires in COVID-19. Some clones are missing from TCRdb's copy, which holds only in-frame ones; the method was immunoSEQ multiplex PCR. The sample has some 330,000 clones, approximately 88% seen once. What was sequenced was PBMCs or T cells enriched from blood (not recorded which). The receptors shown here come from a man between 25 and 39 years old who had recovered from COVID-19.

In regard to this clone: Other DNA variants within this sample encode the same CDR3. The chain couples TRBV19 to TRBJ1-5; D uncertain. V was shortened by 3 bases and J by 2 bases, with 8 bases between the two germline ends. CDR3 length: 14 residues. Germline assignment: CDR1 LNHDA and CDR2 SQIVND (reference sequence). In DNA, the CDR3 is TGTGCCAGTAGTATCCCCCAGGGCAATCAGCCCCAGCATTTT. Encoded protein: CASSIPQGNQPQHF.

The chain couples TRBV7-8 to TRBJ2-7; tentatively, D is TRBD1 (5 bases). The length of the CDR3 is 13 residues. Germline CDR1 is SGHVS and CDR2 is FQNEAQ. V shed 0 bases and J shed 4 bases, with 7 bases lying between them. The CDR3 region has the DNA TGTGCCAGCAGCTTAGCTAGACAGTACGAGCAGTACTTC. Protein sequence: CASSLARQYEQYF.

J is TRBJ2-2 and V is TRBV7-9; 11 nucleotides align to TRBD2. Per germline, CDR1 SEHNR and CDR2 FQNEAQ (reference sequence). The CDR3 extends over 17 amino acids. Trimming at V came to 6 bases and at J to 4 bases, leaving 10 bases not matched to a gene. The CDR3 spells CASREASGGPTTGELFF. CDR3 sequence (DNA): TGTGCCAGCAGGGAAGCTAGCGGGGGGCCCACCACCGGGGAGCTGTTTTTT. The complete variable domain, with remaining parts taken from reference TRBV7-9 and TRBJ2-2, reads DTGVSQNPRHKITKRGQNVTFRCDPISEHNRLYWYRQTLGQGPEFLTYFQNEAQLEKSRLLSDRFSAERPKGSFSTLEIQRTEQGDSAMYLCASREASGGPTTGELFFGEGSRLTVL.

The chain couples TRBV15 to TRBJ2-3; no clear D gene. Germline-derived CDR1 and CDR2 are LNHNV and YYDKDF (reference sequence). The CDR3 sequence is 13 residues long. Trimming shortened V by 0 bases and J by 6 bases, and 7 bases separated the two germline ends. The CDR3 bases are TGTGCCACCAGCAGAGATCTCCAGGATACGCAGTATTTT. It encodes CATSRDLQDTQYF.

As for this clone: Other DNA sequences in this specimen translate into the identical CDR3. J is TRBJ2-7 and V is TRBV2; TRBD2 matches at 14 bases. Germline loops: CDR1 SNHLY, CDR2 FYNNEI. Germline trimming cut 3 bases from V and 4 bases from J; bases unmatched to any gene: 2. There are 15 residues in the CDR3. This CDR3 reads CASSEGLAGVYEQYF. CDR3 nucleotides: TGTGCCAGCAGTGAGGGACTAGCGGGGGTTTACGAGCAGTACTTC.

A note on this clone: Given a much more abundant clone one base away, this may be a read error. This CDR3 is also generated by other DNA sequences in the sample. This chain links TRBV12-2 with TRBJ1-2. TRBV12-2 is listed as a pseudogene. This CDR3 is built from 18 residues. This CDR3 is CASRLESRGGGRSYGYTF. The CDR3 DNA reads TGTGCAAGTCGCTTAGAGAGTCGGGGAGGGGGGAGAAGTTATGGCTACACCTTC.

Notes on this clone: Other DNA variants within this sample encode the same CDR3. The chain uses TRBV12-3 or TRBV12-4 and TRBJ1-5; D uncertain. Trimming removed 6 bases from V and 1 base from J, with 4 bases in between. The CDR3 spans 12 residues. CDR3 residues: CASSRSNQPQHF. CDR3 in DNA: TGTGCCAGCAGCAGGAGCAATCAGCCCCAGCATTTT.

The chain carries TRBV6-4 and TRBJ1-2; TRBD1 matches at 9 bases. The V and J ends lost 6 bases and 5 bases, in that order; junction bases with no gene match: 10. This CDR3 has 15 residues. Looked up from germline, CDR1 is MRHNA and CDR2 is SNTAGT. The CDR3 region is CASSYNRDRVYGYTF. CDR3 DNA: TGTGCCAGCAGCTACAACCGGGACAGGGTTTATGGCTACACCTTC.

This chain joins TRBV18 and TRBJ1-4, with D perhaps matching TRBD1 (5 bases). Trimming took off 3 bases at V and 8 bases at J, with 13 bases between the two ends. CDR1 and CDR2 from the germline V gene are KGHSH and LQKENI. CDR3 size: 14 residues. As DNA, the CDR3 is TGTGCCAGCTCACCCAGCAGGGTAGGAGAAAAACTGTTTTTT. Residues: CASSPSRVGEKLFF.

The chain uses TRBV28 and TRBJ1-5; 7 bases agree with TRBD1. Germline V CDR1 and CDR2: MDHEN, SYDVKM. V dropped 2 bases and J dropped 4; count of bases not matched to a gene: 5. This CDR3 comprises 15 residues. The CDR3 sequence is CASSLDRVWNQPQHF. In DNA form, the CDR3 reads TGTGCCAGCAGTTTAGACAGGGTTTGGAATCAGCCCCAGCATTTT. Full variable domain (outside the CDR3, taken from reference TRBV28 and TRBJ1-5): DVKVTQSSRYLVKRTGEKVFLECVQDMDHENMFWYRQDPGLGLRLIYFSYDVKMKEKGDIPEGYSVSREKKERFSLILESASTNQTSMYLCASSLDRVWNQPQHFGDGTRLSIL.

This rearrangement joins TRBV7-9 to TRBJ2-7, with unresolved D. V gave up 0 bases and J gave up 1 base, with 13 bases separating them. This CDR3 region has 16 residues. Germline V lookup: CDR1 SEHNR, CDR2 FQNEAQ (reference sequence). The CDR3: CASSLATFGRSYEQYF. CDR3 DNA sequence: TGTGCCAGCAGCTTAGCGACTTTCGGCAGATCCTACGAGCAGTACTTC.

The gene calls are TRBV28 and TRBJ1-4; D possibly corresponds to TRBD1 (6 bases). The CDR3 has 14 residues. Trimming took 4 bases from V and 7 from J, leaving 13 bases between them. Germline-derived CDR1 and CDR2 are MDHEN and SYDVKM. The CDR3 region is CASSSGQNPEKLFF. As DNA, the CDR3 is TGTGCCAGCAGTTCCGGACAGAACCCTGAAAAACTGTTTTTT.

J is TRBJ2-1 and V is TRBV6-5; 7 positions agree with TRBD1. The V segment lost 6 bases and the J segment 9 bases; nucleotides outside the gene matches: 2. The germline CDR1 and CDR2 sequences are MNHEY and SVGAGI. This CDR3 region has 11 residues. The CDR3 nucleotides are TGTGCCAGCAGAGGGGGCGGTGAGCAGTTCTTC. Encoded protein: CASRGGGEQFF.

This chain joins TRBV5-1 and TRBJ2-3; 10 bases map to TRBD2. CDR1 SGHRS and CDR2 YFSETQ come from the germline V gene. The length of the CDR3 is 17 residues. Trimming took 3 bases from V and 3 from J; bases not matched to a gene: 10. The CDR3 loop is CASSSEPSGGATDTQYF. The CDR3 nucleotides read TGCGCCAGCAGCTCTGAACCAAGCGGGGGGGCAACAGATACGCAGTATTTT. The whole variable domain, filled in from reference TRBV5-1 and TRBJ2-3, reads KAGVTQTPRYLIKTRGQQVTLSCSPISGHRSVSWYQQTPGQGLQFLFEYFSETQRNKGNFPGRFSGRQFSNSRSEMNVSTLELGDSALYLCASSSEPSGGATDTQYFGPGTRLTVL.